The clone carrying this T cell receptor (beta chain) was found many times. The data belong to a study of CD8+CD57+ T cells in acquired aplastic anemia. Study details: The DNA of sorted CD4+ and CD8+ cells averaged approximately 3.3 ug.

TCR beta VDJ and CDR3 were profiled, and genomic DNA was the template. TCRdb re-called the reads with MiXCR, one entry per CDR3 protein. The profile shows 150,000 to 200,000 distinct CDR3 sequences, around 45% of them singletons. This CDR3 contains 12 residues. Germline V gene data show CDR1 as SQVTM and CDR2 as ANQGSEA. Trimming removed 5 bases from V and 4 bases from J; junction bases left unmatched: 4. This TCR derives from a human donor in good health. The rearrangement uses TRBV29-1 and TRBJ2-7; TRBD1 matches 8 bases. The specimen was sorted CD4+, CD8+, or CD8+CD57+ T cells (not recorded which) from PBMCs. This CDR3 reads CSVWQGAYEQYF. For the CDR3, the DNA is TGCAGCGTTTGGCAGGGGGCTTACGAGCAGTACTTC.